This T cell receptor beta chain was observed in a study of tumor and adjacent non-tumor tissue in lung cancer. Whole-study results and caveats: TCR diversity was significantly greater in tumor than normal lung tissue.

TCRbeta libraries were built with three rounds of nested PCR, modified from ARM-PCR. TCRdb re-called the multiplex PCR reads with MiXCR, one entry per CDR3 protein. The sample yields fewer than 120,000 distinct CDR3 sequences, approximately 87% seen once. Trimming cost V 4 bases and J 8 bases, with 8 bases left between them. The CDR3 is made up of 11 amino acids. This clonotype ranks as medium-sized. Its antigen remains unknown. RNA was extracted from bulk tissue without any cell sorting. This receptor was obtained from a man in his 70s with non-small cell lung cancer. The rearrangement uses TRBV12-3 or TRBV12-4 and TRBJ1-2; D is uncertain. The sample consisted of lung tumor tissue. This chain's CDR3 is CASSSDEGYTF. In DNA form, the CDR3 reads TGTGCCAGCAGTTCAGACGAAGGCTACACCTTC.